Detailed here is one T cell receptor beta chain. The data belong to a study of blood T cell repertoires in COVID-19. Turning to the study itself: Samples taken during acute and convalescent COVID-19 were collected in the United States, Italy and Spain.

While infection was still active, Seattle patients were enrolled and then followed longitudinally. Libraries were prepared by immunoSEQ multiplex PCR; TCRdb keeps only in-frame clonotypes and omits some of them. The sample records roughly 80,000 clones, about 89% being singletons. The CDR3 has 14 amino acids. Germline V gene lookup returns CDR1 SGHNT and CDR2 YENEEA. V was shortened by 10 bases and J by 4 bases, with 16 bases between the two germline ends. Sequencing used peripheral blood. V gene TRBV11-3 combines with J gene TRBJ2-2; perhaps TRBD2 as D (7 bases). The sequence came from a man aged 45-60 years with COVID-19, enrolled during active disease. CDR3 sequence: CATQKGGGTGELFF. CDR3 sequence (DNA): TGTGCCACTCAGAAGGGGGGGGGCACCGGGGAGCTGTTTTTT. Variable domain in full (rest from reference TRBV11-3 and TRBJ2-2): EAGVVQSPRYKIIEKKQPVAFWCNPISGHNTLYWYLQNLGQGPELLIRYENEEAVDDSQLPKDRFSAERLKGVDSTLKIQPAELGDSAVYLCATQKGGGTGELFFGEGSRLTVL.